This TCR beta chain was captured in a study of early T cells in non-severe SARS-CoV-2 infection. The germline V and J ends were trimmed by 7 bases and 0 bases, with 18 bases remaining between them. Per the germline V gene, CDR1 is MDHEN and CDR2 is SYDVKM. The CDR3 length is 16 residues. TCRdb re-called the 5' RACE reads through MiXCR, storing one row per CDR3 protein. The sample holds about 84,000 distinct CDR3 sequences; around an eighth are singletons and the top ten take less than 3%. The sequence was collected from an adult who was a healthcare worker with PCR-confirmed SARS-CoV-2 infection or an uninfected control (not recorded which). Sequencing was carried out using whole blood. The genes are TRBV28 and TRBJ1-1; tentative D call: TRBD1 (5 bases). The CDR3 region is CASTLGGARMNTEAFF. CDR3 sequence (DNA): TGTGCCAGCACCCTCGGGGGAGCCCGTATGAACACTGAAGCTTTCTTT.